The 3 T cell receptor beta chains in this list originate from one sample, sequenced in a study of blood T cell repertoires in COVID-19. The protocol was immunoSEQ multiplex PCR, while the TCRdb copy is restricted to in-frame clones and leaves out a portion. The sample holds hundreds of thousands of clones, 89% seen once. The source material was PBMCs or T cells enriched from blood (not recorded which). Receptor source: a woman in her thirties or forties who had recovered from COVID-19.

This chain uses TRBV5-1 with TRBJ2-7, with TRBD1 identical over 8 bases. This CDR3 has 16 amino acids. V lost 2 bases, J lost 2 bases, and 9 bases stayed unmatched. Germline V gene data show CDR1 as SGHRS and CDR2 as YFSETQ. The CDR3 here is CASSFQGQGETYEQYF. DNA for the CDR3: TGCGCCAGCAGCTTCCAAGGACAGGGTGAAACCTACGAGCAGTACTTC.

This rearrangement joins TRBV7-2 to TRBJ2-1; perhaps TRBD2 as D (6 bases). CDR3 length: 14 residues. V was shortened by 5 bases and J by 2 bases, with 10 bases between the two germline ends. The V gene's germline CDR1 is SGHTA and CDR2 FQGNSA. CDR3 protein: CASSGGKAYNEQFF. CDR3 sequence (DNA): TGTGCCAGCAGCGGCGGGAAAGCCTACAATGAGCAGTTCTTC.

The sample holds a few counts of this clone. CDR3 region: CASSTPGQTASYEQYF. In DNA, the CDR3 is TGTGCCAGCAGCACTCCGGGACAGACGGCCTCCTACGAGCAGTACTTC. The gene calls are TRBV3-1 (or the pseudogene TRBV3-2) and TRBJ2-7, with 7 bases that match TRBD1. The V and J ends lost 5 bases and 0 bases, in that order; junction bases with no gene match: 10. The CDR3 is made up of 16 amino acids. Germline CDR1 reads LGHDT; CDR2 reads YNNKEL (reference sequence).